This TCR beta chain emerged from a study of OX40 agonist ivuxolimab in advanced cancers. As for the study in general: Ivuxolimab, an antibody that agonizes OX40 (CD134), was administered to the patients. Mean age approximately 61 years, range 23 to 79; 82.7% male.

The CDR3 has 15 amino acids. Losses at the gene ends were 0 bases for V and 5 bases for J; bases not matched to a gene: 4. CDR1 and CDR2 from the germline V gene are SGHDT and YYEEEE. Sequencing used immunoSEQ multiplex PCR; TCRdb keeps in-frame clones, though not all of them. The data hold roughly 100,000 clones, with 90% observed a single time. A word on this clone: Its specificity is not known.

General study results and limits: On average, a greater number of expanded clones characterised CD8+ T cells relative to CD4+.

The sequencing used CD4+ or CD8+ T cells sorted from blood, collected in a trial of the OX40 agonist ivuxolimab. The clonotype was recovered from an adult with an advanced solid tumor such as melanoma, head and neck, liver or kidney cancer. This chain joins TRBV5-6 and TRBJ1-4, with TRBD1 matching 7 bases. The CDR3 here is CASSLARGRNEKLFF. The CDR3 DNA reads as TGTGCCAGCAGCTTGGCCAGGGGGAGAAATGAAAAACTGTTTTTT.